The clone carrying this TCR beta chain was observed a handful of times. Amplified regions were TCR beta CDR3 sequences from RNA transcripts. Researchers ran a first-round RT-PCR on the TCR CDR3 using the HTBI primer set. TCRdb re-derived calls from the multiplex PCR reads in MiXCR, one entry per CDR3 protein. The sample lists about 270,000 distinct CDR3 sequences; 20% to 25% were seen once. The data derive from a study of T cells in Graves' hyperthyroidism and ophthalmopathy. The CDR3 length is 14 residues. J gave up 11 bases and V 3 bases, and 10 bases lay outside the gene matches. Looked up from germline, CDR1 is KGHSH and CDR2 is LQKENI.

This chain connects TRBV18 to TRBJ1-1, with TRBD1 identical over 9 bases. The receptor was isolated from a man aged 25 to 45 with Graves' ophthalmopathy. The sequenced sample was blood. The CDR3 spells CASSPTGQGITAFF. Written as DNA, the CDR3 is TGTGCCAGCTCACCGACGGGACAGGGCATTACGGCTTTCTTT.